This T cell receptor (beta chain) was identified in a study of shared clonotypes between healthy human individuals. The CDR3 spans 14 residues. V gave up 10 bases and J gave up 4 bases, with 19 bases separating them. The germline gives CDR1 MNHNS, CDR2 SASEGT. Ten immunoSEQ deep assay plates were used to sequence unsorted PBMC DNA. Clones were sequenced by immunoSEQ multiplex PCR, and TCRdb holds only the in-frame ones, with some missing. Of hundreds of thousands of clones in the sample, 70% to 80% were seen once. Sequenced: PBMCs. V is TRBV6-1 and J is TRBJ1-1, with a weak D call TRBD1 (6 bases). The TCR comes from a woman in her 40s in good health. Some clones in this sample may be carry-over from other donors' samples. The CDR3 region is CAIHRVGVSTEAFF. The CDR3 DNA reads TGTGCCATTCACAGGGTTGGGGTAAGCACTGAAGCTTTCTTT.